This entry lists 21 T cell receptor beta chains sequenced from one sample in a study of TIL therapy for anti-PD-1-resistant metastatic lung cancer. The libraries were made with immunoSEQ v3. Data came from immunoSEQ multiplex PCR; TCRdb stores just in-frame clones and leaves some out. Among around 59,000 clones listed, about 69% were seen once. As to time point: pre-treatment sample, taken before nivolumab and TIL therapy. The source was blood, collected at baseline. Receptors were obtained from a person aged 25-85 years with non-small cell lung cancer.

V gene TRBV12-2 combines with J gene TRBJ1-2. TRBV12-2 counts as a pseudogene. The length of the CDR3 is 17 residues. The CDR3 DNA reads TGTGCAAGTCGCTTAGAGGTGGTGGGGGAAATAAACTATGGCTACACCTTC. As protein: CASRLEVVGEINYGYTF.

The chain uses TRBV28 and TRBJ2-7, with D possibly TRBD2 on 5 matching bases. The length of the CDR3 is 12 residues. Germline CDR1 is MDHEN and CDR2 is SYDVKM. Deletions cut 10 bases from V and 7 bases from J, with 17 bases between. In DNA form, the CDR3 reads TGTGCCATCCAGGACTCGATTGGGGAGCAGTACTTC. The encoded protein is CAIQDSIGEQYF.

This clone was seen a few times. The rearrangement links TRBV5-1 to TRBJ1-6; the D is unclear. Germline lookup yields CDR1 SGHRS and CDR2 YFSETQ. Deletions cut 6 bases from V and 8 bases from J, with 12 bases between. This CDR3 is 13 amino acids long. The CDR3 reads CASTPDGDSPLHF. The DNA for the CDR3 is TGCGCCAGCACCCCGGATGGGGATTCACCCCTCCACTTT.

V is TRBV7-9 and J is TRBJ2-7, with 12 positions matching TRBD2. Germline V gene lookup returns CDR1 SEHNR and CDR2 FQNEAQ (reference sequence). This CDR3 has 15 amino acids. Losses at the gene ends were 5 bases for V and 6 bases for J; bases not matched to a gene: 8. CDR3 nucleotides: TGTGCCAGCAGCACCTGGACTAGCGGGACGGTCGAGCAGTACTTC. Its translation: CASSTWTSGTVEQYF.

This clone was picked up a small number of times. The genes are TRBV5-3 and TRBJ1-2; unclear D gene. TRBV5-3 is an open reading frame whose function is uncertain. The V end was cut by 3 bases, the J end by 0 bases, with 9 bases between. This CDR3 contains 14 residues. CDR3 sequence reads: CARSSDLANYGYTF. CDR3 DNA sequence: TGTGCCAGAAGCTCGGACTTAGCTAACTATGGCTACACCTTC.

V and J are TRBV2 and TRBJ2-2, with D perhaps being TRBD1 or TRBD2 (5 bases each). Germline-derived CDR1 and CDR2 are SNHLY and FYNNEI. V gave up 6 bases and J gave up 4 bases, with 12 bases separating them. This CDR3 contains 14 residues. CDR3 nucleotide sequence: TGTGCCAGCAGCTGGGACCAGACCACCGGGGAGCTGTTTTTT. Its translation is CASSWDQTTGELFF.

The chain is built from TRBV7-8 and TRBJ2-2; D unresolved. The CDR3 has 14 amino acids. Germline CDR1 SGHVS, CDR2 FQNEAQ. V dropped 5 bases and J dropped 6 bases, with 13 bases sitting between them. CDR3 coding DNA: TGTGCCAGCAGCCCTTATGGGTGGGCCGGGGAGCTGTTTTTT. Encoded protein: CASSPYGWAGELFF.

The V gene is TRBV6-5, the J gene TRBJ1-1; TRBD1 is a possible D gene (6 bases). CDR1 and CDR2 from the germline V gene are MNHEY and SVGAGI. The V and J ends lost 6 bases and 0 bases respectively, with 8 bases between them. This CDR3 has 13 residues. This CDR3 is CASRDSMNTEAFF. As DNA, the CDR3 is TGTGCCAGCAGGGACAGCATGAACACTGAAGCTTTCTTT.

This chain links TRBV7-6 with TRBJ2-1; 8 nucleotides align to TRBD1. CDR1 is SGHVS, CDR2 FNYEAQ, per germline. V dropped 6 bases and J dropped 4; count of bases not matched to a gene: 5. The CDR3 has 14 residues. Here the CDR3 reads CASRAGGGYNEQFF. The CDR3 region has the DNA TGTGCCAGCAGGGCAGGGGGCGGGTACAATGAGCAGTTCTTC. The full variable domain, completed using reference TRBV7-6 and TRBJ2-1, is GAGVSQSPRYKVTKRGQDVALRCDPISGHVSLYWYRQALGQGPEFLTYFNYEAQQDKSGLPNDRFSAERPEGSISTLTIQRTEQRDSAMYRCASRAGGGYNEQFFGPGTRLTVL.

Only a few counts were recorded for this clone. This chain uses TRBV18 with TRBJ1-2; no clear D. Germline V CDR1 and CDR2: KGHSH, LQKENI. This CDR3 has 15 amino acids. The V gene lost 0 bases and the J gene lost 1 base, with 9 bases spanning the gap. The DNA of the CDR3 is TGTGCCAGCTCACCACCGGCAGGTTATAACTATGGCTACACCTTC. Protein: CASSPPAGYNYGYTF.

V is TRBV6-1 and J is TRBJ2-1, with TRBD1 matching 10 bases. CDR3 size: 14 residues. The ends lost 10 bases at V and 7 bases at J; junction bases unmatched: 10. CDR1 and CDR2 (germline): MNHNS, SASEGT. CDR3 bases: TGTGCCATCCGAAGACAGGGGGCAATTAATGAGCAGTTCTTC. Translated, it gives CAIRRQGAINEQFF.

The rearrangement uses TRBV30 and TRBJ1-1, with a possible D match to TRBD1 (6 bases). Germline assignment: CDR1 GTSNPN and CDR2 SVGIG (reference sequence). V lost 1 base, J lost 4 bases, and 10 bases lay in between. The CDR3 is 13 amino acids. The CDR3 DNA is TGTGCCTGGAGTGGAGGGGGGGGCACTGAAGCTTTCTTT. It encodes CAWSGGGGTEAFF.

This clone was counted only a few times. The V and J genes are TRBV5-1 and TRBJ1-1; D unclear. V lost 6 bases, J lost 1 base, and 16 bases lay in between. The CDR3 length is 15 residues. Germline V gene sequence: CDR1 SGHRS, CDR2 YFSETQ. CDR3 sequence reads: CASNSDRTGNTEAFF. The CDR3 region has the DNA TGCGCCAGCAACTCGGACCGGACGGGGAACACTGAAGCTTTCTTT.

The CDR3: CASSLASSGNEQFF. The CDR3 DNA reads TGCGCCAGCAGCTTGGCTAGCTCGGGGAATGAGCAGTTCTTC. The rearrangement links TRBV5-1 to TRBJ2-1; D is possibly TRBD2 (5 bases). The CDR3 is made up of 14 amino acids. V gave up 0 bases and J gave up 7 bases, with 11 bases separating them. In germline, CDR1 is SGHRS, CDR2 YFSETQ.

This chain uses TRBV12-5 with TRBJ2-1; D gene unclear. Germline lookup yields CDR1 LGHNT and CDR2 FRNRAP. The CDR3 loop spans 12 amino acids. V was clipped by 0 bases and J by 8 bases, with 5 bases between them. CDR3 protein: CASGLVMDEQFF. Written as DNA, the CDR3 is TGTGCTAGTGGTTTGGTAATGGATGAGCAGTTCTTC.

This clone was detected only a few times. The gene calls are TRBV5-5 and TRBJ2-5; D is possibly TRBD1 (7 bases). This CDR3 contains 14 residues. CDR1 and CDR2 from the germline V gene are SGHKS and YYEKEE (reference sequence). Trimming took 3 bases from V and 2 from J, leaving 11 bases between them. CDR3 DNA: TGTGCCAGCAGCTCGGGGGACAGACAAGAGACCCAGTACTTC. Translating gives CASSSGDRQETQYF.

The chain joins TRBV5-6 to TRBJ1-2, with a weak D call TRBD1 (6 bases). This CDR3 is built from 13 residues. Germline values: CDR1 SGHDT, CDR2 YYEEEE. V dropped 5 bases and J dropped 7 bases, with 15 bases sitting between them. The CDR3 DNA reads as TGTGCCAGCAGTCAACAGGGAGGCTCTGGCTACACCTTC. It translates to CASSQQGGSGYTF.

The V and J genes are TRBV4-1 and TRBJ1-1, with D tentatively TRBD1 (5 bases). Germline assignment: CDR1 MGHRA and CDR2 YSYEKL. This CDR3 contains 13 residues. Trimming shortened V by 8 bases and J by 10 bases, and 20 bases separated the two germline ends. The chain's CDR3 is CASRLRQGGRAFF. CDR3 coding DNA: TGCGCCAGCCGGTTGCGGCAGGGAGGACGAGCTTTCTTT.

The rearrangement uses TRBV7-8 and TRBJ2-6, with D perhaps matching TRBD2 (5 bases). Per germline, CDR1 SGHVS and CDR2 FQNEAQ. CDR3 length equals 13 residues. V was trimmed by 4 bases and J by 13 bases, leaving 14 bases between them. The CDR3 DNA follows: TGTGCCAGCAGCTGGATGGGAGAGAGGGTCCTGACTTTC. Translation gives CASSWMGERVLTF.

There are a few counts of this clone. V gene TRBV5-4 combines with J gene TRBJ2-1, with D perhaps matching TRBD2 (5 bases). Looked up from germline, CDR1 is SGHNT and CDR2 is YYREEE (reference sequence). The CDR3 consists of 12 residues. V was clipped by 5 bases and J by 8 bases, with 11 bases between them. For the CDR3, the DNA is TGTGCCAGCAGTGGGCTGAGGGATGAGCAGTTCTTC. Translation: CASSGLRDEQFF.

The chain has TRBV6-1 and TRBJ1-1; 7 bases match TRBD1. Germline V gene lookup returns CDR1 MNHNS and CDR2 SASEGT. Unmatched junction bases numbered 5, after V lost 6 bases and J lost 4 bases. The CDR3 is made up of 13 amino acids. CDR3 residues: CASSATGVTEAFF. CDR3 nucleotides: TGTGCCAGCAGCGCTACAGGGGTCACTGAAGCTTTCTTT.